This TCR beta chain was captured by sequencing in a study of T-cell reconstitution after alpha-beta-depleted transplantation in children. Study results and limitations: About two months after transplant, alpha-beta T cells reportedly came from several hundred expanded graft clones.

This clonotype occurred many times. Its target is unknown. Trimming left V 7 bases short and J 11 bases short, with 22 bases between. Germline CDR1 and CDR2: SQVTM and ANQGSEA. This CDR3 contains 13 residues. Unique molecular identifiers were used to barcode this TCRbeta library. TCRdb passed the PCR reads through MiXCR, listing each CDR3 protein once. Of 700,000 to 950,000 distinct CDR3 sequences listed, approximately 15% are singletons. The receptor was derived from a male patient between 10 and 17 years old who had a stem cell transplant for acute lymphoblastic leukemia, so the T cells may come from the graft donor. The chain links TRBV29-1 to TRBJ2-3; the D is unclear. Sequenced here: PBMCs, mostly from graft donor cells, sampled 360 days after TCRalphabeta/CD19-depleted stem cell transplant. The DNA of the CDR3 is TGCAGCGGGCTCCTGCTTGGCCCAGAGAAGCAGTATTTT. Amino acids: CSGLLLGPEKQYF.